Listed below are T cell receptor beta chains from one sample, sequenced in a study of T cell changes during pregnancy in multiple sclerosis. Here immunoSEQ multiplex PCR was the method, and the copy in TCRdb shows in-frame clones only, minus some. The sample has about 36,000 clones, just over 90% seen once. The sequencing here drew on CD4+ T cells from peripheral blood mononuclear cells, taken after pregnancy. These receptors originate from a female donor with multiple sclerosis, enrolled in a pregnancy study. Both conserved end residues are part of each CDR3. Each record gives: CDR3 length, D gene, clone size, V gene, J gene, CDR3 protein, CDR3 DNA. The D gene is left open where the match is weak. Clone size is given for some rows only: seen once, a few or many times, or a class if the clone is expanded.

length: 16; D: TRBD1; size: NA; V: TRBV5-4; J: TRBJ2-7; CDR3: CASSFPGTGSSYEQYF; DNA: TGTGCCAGCAGCTTCCCCGGGACAGGGAGCTCCTACGAGCAGTACTTC
length: 16; D: TRBD2; size: NA; V: TRBV5-4; J: TRBJ2-7; CDR3: CASSLASGSLSYEQYF; DNA: TGTGCCAGCAGCTTGGCTAGCGGGAGTCTCTCCTACGAGCAGTACTTC
length: 12; D: NA; size: NA; V: TRBV19; J: TRBJ2-5; CDR3: CASSMSQETQYF; DNA: TGTGCCAGTAGTATGTCGCAAGAGACCCAGTACTTC
length: 18; D: NA; size: NA; V: TRBV27; J: TRBJ2-3; CDR3: CASRILGSGRSSTDTQYF; DNA: TGTGCCAGCAGAATTTTGGGGAGCGGTCGTTCTAGCACAGATACGCAGTATTTT
length: 17; D: TRBD2; size: NA; V: TRBV7-7; J: TRBJ2-5; CDR3: CASSLLLAGGPGETQYF; DNA: TGTGCCAGCAGCTTGTTACTAGCGGGGGGGCCCGGTGAGACCCAGTACTTC
length: 14; D: TRBD1; size: NA; V: TRBV5-6; J: TRBJ1-3; CDR3: CASSWTGRGNTIYF; DNA: TGTGCCAGCAGCTGGACAGGGCGCGGAAACACCATATATTTT
length: 15; D: TRBD1; size: NA; V: TRBV5-8; J: TRBJ2-7; CDR3: CASTPGPGQSYEQYF; DNA: TGTGCCAGCACCCCGGGTCCGGGACAGTCCTACGAGCAGTACTTC
length: 16; D: TRBD2; size: once; V: TRBV27; J: TRBJ2-3; CDR3: CASSSYRGGTTDTQYF; DNA: TGTGCCAGCAGTTCCTACCGGGGGGGGACCACAGATACGCAGTATTTT
length: 17; D: TRBD1; size: NA; V: TRBV19; J: TRBJ2-3; CDR3: CASSIEAGGGRTDTQYF; DNA: TGTGCCAGTAGTATTGAGGCAGGGGGTGGTCGCACAGATACGCAGTATTTT
length: 11; D: NA; size: NA; V: TRBV6-1; J: TRBJ2-1; CDR3: CASRSRSEQFF; DNA: TGTGCCAGCAGGAGTAGGAGTGAGCAGTTCTTC
length: 17; D: NA; size: NA; V: TRBV12-5; J: TRBJ2-7; CDR3: CASGLVLGQKESHEQYF; DNA: TGTGCTAGTGGTTTGGTACTAGGGCAGAAGGAATCCCACGAGCAGTACTTC
length: 16; D: NA; size: NA; V: TRBV15; J: TRBJ2-3; CDR3: CATSREGGGASDTQYF; DNA: TGTGCCACCAGCAGAGAAGGAGGGGGGGCCTCAGATACGCAGTATTTT
length: 14; D: NA; size: NA; V: TRBV9; J: TRBJ2-2; CDR3: CASSVVTGTGELFF; DNA: TGTGCCAGCAGCGTAGTTACGGGCACCGGGGAGCTGTTTTTT
length: 16; D: TRBD1; size: once; V: TRBV19; J: TRBJ2-2; CDR3: CASSIWTGVGTGELFF; DNA: TGTGCCAGTAGCATATGGACAGGGGTCGGCACCGGGGAGCTGTTTTTT
length: 13; D: NA; size: NA; V: TRBV19; J: TRBJ2-5; CDR3: CASSVGLGKTQYF; DNA: TGTGCCAGCAGCGTCGGGCTCGGGAAGACCCAGTACTTC
length: 20; D: NA; size: NA; V: TRBV12-5; J: TRBJ2-2; CDR3: CASGLAPEYLRVGITGELFF; DNA: TGTGCTAGTGGTTTGGCACCTGAGTACCTCAGGGTAGGTATTACCGGGGAGCTGTTTTTT
length: 15; D: TRBD1; size: NA; V: TRBV5-1; J: TRBJ2-1; CDR3: CASSLSGQTYNEQFF; DNA: TGCGCCAGCAGCTTGTCGGGACAGACTTACAATGAGCAGTTCTTC
length: 11; D: NA; size: NA; V: TRBV19; J: TRBJ2-1; CDR3: CASSMGTEQFF; DNA: TGTGCCAGTAGTATGGGGACAGAGCAGTTCTTC
length: 14; D: TRBD1; size: NA; V: TRBV7-9; J: TRBJ2-7; CDR3: CASSLPGQLYEQYF; DNA: TGTGCCAGCAGCCTGCCGGGACAGCTGTACGAGCAGTACTTC
length: 15; D: TRBD2; size: NA; V: TRBV6-5; J: TRBJ2-2; CDR3: CASTNSGSKTGELFF; DNA: TGTGCCAGCACCAATAGCGGGAGTAAGACCGGGGAGCTGTTTTTT
length: 15; D: NA; size: once; V: TRBV4-1; J: TRBJ2-7; CDR3: CASSHMPGLSYEQYF; DNA: TGCGCCAGCAGCCACATGCCGGGACTTTCCTACGAGCAGTACTTC
length: 16; D: TRBD1; size: NA; V: TRBV19; J: TRBJ1-1; CDR3: CASSIRRTGTNTEAFF; DNA: TGTGCCAGTAGTATTCGCCGGACAGGGACGAACACTGAAGCTTTCTTT
length: 16; D: TRBD1; size: NA; V: TRBV6-1; J: TRBJ2-1; CDR3: CASSVAGTAFYNEQFF; DNA: TGTGCCAGCAGTGTAGCCGGGACAGCCTTTTACAATGAGCAGTTCTTC
length: 12; D: NA; size: NA; V: TRBV9; J: TRBJ1-3; CDR3: CASSVPGNTIYF; DNA: TGTGCCAGCAGCGTCCCAGGAAACACCATATATTTT
length: 12; D: TRBD2; size: once; V: TRBV5-4; J: TRBJ2-7; CDR3: CASSPLGLAMTF; DNA: TGTGCCAGCAGTCCCTTGGGACTAGCAATGACCTTC
length: 17; D: NA; size: few; V: TRBV5-1; J: TRBJ2-4; CDR3: CASSFPPGNEDKNIQYF; DNA: TGCGCCAGCAGCTTTCCCCCGGGTAACGAAGACAAAAACATTCAGTACTTC
length: 14; D: NA; size: NA; V: TRBV30; J: TRBJ2-6; CDR3: CAWSVRRGANVLTF; DNA: TGTGCCTGGAGTGTGCGCCGCGGGGCCAACGTCCTGACTTTC
length: 17; D: TRBD2; size: NA; V: TRBV9; J: TRBJ2-5; CDR3: CASSLKSAGASLETQYF; DNA: TGTGCCAGCAGCCTTAAGTCAGCGGGGGCAAGCCTGGAGACCCAGTACTTC
length: 11; D: NA; size: few; V: TRBV29-1; J: TRBJ2-2; CDR3: CSVAPAGELFF; DNA: TGCAGCGTTGCTCCTGCCGGGGAGCTGTTTTTT
length: 16; D: TRBD2; size: NA; V: TRBV15; J: TRBJ2-1; CDR3: CATSSPGGLAHNEQFF; DNA: TGTGCCACCAGCAGCCCAGGTGGACTAGCTCACAATGAGCAGTTCTTC
length: 14; D: TRBD1; size: NA; V: TRBV5-1; J: TRBJ1-2; CDR3: CASSEGTGNYGYTF; DNA: TGCGCCAGCAGCGAAGGGACAGGGAACTATGGCTACACCTTC
length: 14; D: TRBD1; size: NA; V: TRBV27; J: TRBJ2-1; CDR3: CASSFLPDRDEQFF; DNA: TGTGCCAGCAGTTTCCTTCCGGACAGGGACGAGCAGTTCTTC
length: 15; D: NA; size: once; V: TRBV6-5; J: TRBJ2-5; CDR3: CASRERGFRGETQYF; DNA: TGTGCCAGCCGAGAGCGAGGTTTTCGGGGAGAGACCCAGTACTTC
length: 14; D: TRBD2; size: once; V: TRBV6-1; J: TRBJ2-7; CDR3: CASITQLAGGGQYF; DNA: TGTGCCAGCATAACTCAACTAGCGGGAGGGGGACAGTACTTC
length: 13; D: TRBD2; size: NA; V: TRBV7-7; J: TRBJ2-1; CDR3: CASSGGGADEQFF; DNA: TGTGCCAGCAGTGGCGGGGGGGCCGATGAGCAGTTCTTC
length: 17; D: TRBD1; size: NA; V: TRBV7-8; J: TRBJ1-6; CDR3: CASSPRDRASHNSPLHF; DNA: TGTGCCAGCAGCCCCCGGGACAGGGCGTCCCATAATTCACCCCTCCACTTT
length: 16; D: NA; size: NA; V: TRBV10-3; J: TRBJ2-1; CDR3: CAISGIGQSRYNEQFF; DNA: TGTGCCATCAGTGGCATCGGACAGTCGAGATACAATGAGCAGTTCTTC
length: 16; D: NA; size: NA; V: TRBV4-1; J: TRBJ1-1; CDR3: CASSQDLPGKSTEAFF; DNA: TGCGCCAGCAGCCAAGATCTTCCGGGTAAGAGTACTGAAGCTTTCTTT
length: 16; D: TRBD1; size: NA; V: TRBV14; J: TRBJ1-3; CDR3: CASSQRTGGKGNTIYF; DNA: TGTGCCAGCAGCCAACGGACAGGGGGCAAGGGAAACACCATATATTTT
length: 15; D: NA; size: few; V: TRBV6-1; J: TRBJ1-5; CDR3: CASSALIQGNQPQHF; DNA: TGTGCCAGCAGTGCCCTCATCCAGGGGAATCAGCCCCAGCATTTT
length: 14; D: NA; size: NA; V: TRBV6-5; J: TRBJ1-1; CDR3: CASLGGRGGTEAFF; DNA: TGTGCCAGTCTTGGCGGCAGGGGTGGAACTGAAGCTTTCTTT
length: 13; D: NA; size: NA; V: TRBV5-1; J: TRBJ1-6; CDR3: CASRYTGATPLHF; DNA: TGCGCCAGCAGGTACACAGGTGCTACACCCCTCCACTTT
length: 14; D: NA; size: NA; V: TRBV19; J: TRBJ2-3; CDR3: CASSMYRRTDTQYF; DNA: TGTGCCAGTAGTATGTACAGGCGCACAGATACGCAGTATTTT
length: 13; D: NA; size: NA; V: TRBV9; J: TRBJ2-5; CDR3: CASSYGGQETQYF; DNA: TGTGCCAGCAGCTATGGAGGCCAAGAGACCCAGTACTTC
length: 13; D: TRBD2; size: NA; V: TRBV30; J: TRBJ2-7; CDR3: CAWKRAGGYEQYF; DNA: TGTGCCTGGAAGCGGGCGGGAGGGTACGAGCAGTACTTC
length: 15; D: NA; size: NA; V: TRBV11-2; J: TRBJ1-1; CDR3: CASSPITGKNTEAFF; DNA: TGTGCCAGCAGCCCCATTACCGGGAAGAACACTGAAGCTTTCTTT
length: 15; D: TRBD1; size: NA; V: TRBV28; J: TRBJ1-2; CDR3: CASSLPGQGNHGYTF; DNA: TGTGCCAGCAGTTTACCGGGACAGGGGAACCATGGCTACACCTTC
length: 15; D: NA; size: NA; V: TRBV28; J: TRBJ1-5; CDR3: CASSLGQYSNQPQHF; DNA: TGTGCCAGCAGTTTGGGGCAATATAGCAATCAGCCCCAGCATTTT
length: 13; D: NA; size: NA; V: TRBV2; J: TRBJ1-2; CDR3: CASTLGGAGGYTF; DNA: TGTGCCAGCACCCTAGGGGGGGCTGGTGGCTACACCTTC
length: 17; D: TRBD2; size: NA; V: TRBV7-2; J: TRBJ2-2; CDR3: CASSFGGGAGVTGELFF; DNA: TGTGCCAGCAGCTTTGGTGGTGGAGCGGGGGTCACCGGGGAGCTGTTTTTT
length: 14; D: NA; size: NA; V: TRBV27; J: TRBJ1-5; CDR3: CASSTRQDNQPQHF; DNA: TGTGCCAGCAGTACCCGACAGGACAATCAGCCCCAGCATTTT
length: 14; D: TRBD1; size: NA; V: TRBV5-4; J: TRBJ1-1; CDR3: CASSSRQGLTEAFF; DNA: TGTGCCAGCAGCTCAAGACAGGGGCTAACTGAAGCTTTCTTT
length: 18; D: TRBD1; size: NA; V: TRBV27; J: TRBJ2-7; CDR3: CASSFRSPGTAFSYEQYF; DNA: TGTGCCAGCAGTTTTAGGAGTCCGGGGACAGCCTTCTCCTACGAGCAGTACTTC
length: 13; D: NA; size: once; V: TRBV9; J: TRBJ2-1; CDR3: CASGGALYNEQFF; DNA: TGTGCCAGCGGGGGGGCCCTTTACAATGAGCAGTTCTTC
length: 15; D: NA; size: NA; V: TRBV4-1; J: TRBJ1-2; CDR3: CASSQDWAGNYGYTF; DNA: TGCGCCAGCAGCCAAGACTGGGCAGGGAACTATGGCTACACCTTC
length: 18; D: TRBD2; size: NA; V: TRBV18; J: TRBJ2-5; CDR3: CASSPLSVLAGVPETQYF; DNA: TGTGCCAGCTCACCATTATCGGTGTTGGCGGGGGTCCCAGAGACCCAGTACTTC